The rows below give T cell receptor beta chains drawn from one sample of a study of cytomegalovirus exposure and HLA in healthy donors. The repertoire was sequenced with immunoSEQ multiplex PCR; TCRdb's copy has only in-frame clones and lacks some. This sample's clone table lists about 48,000 clones. Sequenced sample: PBMCs. The receptors here all came from a male donor in good health and CMV-seropositive. The CDR3 runs from the conserved cysteine through the conserved F or W. Fields, in order: D gene, V gene, J gene, CDR3 DNA, CDR3 protein. The D gene is left open where the match is weak.

NA	TRBV28	TRBJ2-7	TGTGCCAGCAGTCCCCCCCGCTACGAGCAGTACTTC	CASSPPRYEQYF
NA	TRBV5-6	TRBJ2-7	TGTGCCAGCAGCCTACAGGGAAGGGGTTCGTACGAGCAGTACTTC	CASSLQGRGSYEQYF
NA	TRBV6-6	TRBJ2-1	TGTGCCAGCACCCAGGGAGGGGGACCCCACAATGAGCAGTTCTTC	CASTQGGGPHNEQFF
NA	TRBV5-1	TRBJ2-3	TGCGCCAGCAGCTTGGCTAGCGGCACAGATACGCAGTATTTT	CASSLASGTDTQYF
TRBD1	TRBV4-2	TRBJ1-5	TGTGCCAGCAGCCAGGGAGACAGGGGGTATCAGCCCCAGCATTTC	CASSQGDRGYQPQHF
NA	TRBV7-9	TRBJ2-5	TGTGCCAGCAGCTTCGGACAGGGGGCTAGCGGGAGCCAAGAGACCCAGTACTTC	CASSFGQGASGSQETQYF
NA	TRBV28	TRBJ2-1	TGTGCCAGCAGTTCCTCACAGGGCATTCAGCAGTTCTTC	CASSSSQGIQQFF
NA	TRBV7-2	TRBJ2-5	TGTGCCAGCAGCTCCTGGGGGCGGGGGCTTGGGGAGACCCAGTACTTC	CASSSWGRGLGETQYF
TRBD2	TRBV5-4	TRBJ2-3	TGTGCCAGCAGCCCGAGGTGGGGCGGGGGTACAGATACGCAGTATTTT	CASSPRWGGGTDTQYF
TRBD1	TRBV5-4	TRBJ2-7	TGTGCCAGCAGTTTCGGGGACAGGCCCTACGAGCAGTACTTC	CASSFGDRPYEQYF
NA	TRBV11-2	TRBJ2-7	TGTGCCAGCAGCTTAGTGGGGAGCTCCTACGAGCAGTACTTC	CASSLVGSSYEQYF
TRBD1	TRBV30	TRBJ2-1	TGTGCCTGGGAGGACAGGGGAGCGGTCTTC	CAWEDRGAVF
TRBD1	TRBV2	TRBJ1-5	TGTGCCAGCAGGGGACAGGTCAATCAGCCCCAGCATTTT	CASRGQVNQPQHF
NA	TRBV4-3	TRBJ1-2	TGCGCCAGCAGCCAAGAGAGACGGGCCGGAGGGTCTGACTACACCTTC	CASSQERRAGGSDYTF
NA	TRBV7-6	TRBJ1-3	TGTGCCAGCAGCTCCGAGGAGGGAACTGGAAACACCATATATTTT	CASSSEEGTGNTIYF
NA	TRBV19	TRBJ1-1	TGTGCCAGTAGTATAGCCGGGGGGGTGACTGAAGCTTTCTTT	CASSIAGGVTEAFF
NA	TRBV13	TRBJ1-2	TGTGCCAGCAGCCTCAGGCGGGGGGGAGGCTATGGCTACACCTTC	CASSLRRGGGYGYTF
NA	TRBV9	TRBJ2-7	TGTGCCAGCAGCGCGGGGTCGTCCTACGAGCAGTACTTC	CASSAGSSYEQYF
NA	TRBV13	TRBJ2-1	TGTGCCAGCAGCGTCTGGGACAACTCCTACAATGAGCAGTTCTTC	CASSVWDNSYNEQFF
TRBD2	TRBV4-3	TRBJ2-1	TGCGCCAGCAGCCAAGCGGGCGGGAGACACAATGAGCAGTTCTTC	CASSQAGGRHNEQFF
TRBD1	TRBV7-9	TRBJ1-1	TGTGCCAGCACCCGGACAGGGGGTGGCACTGAAGCTTTCTTT	CASTRTGGGTEAFF
TRBD2	TRBV5-6	TRBJ2-1	TGTGCCAGCAGCGAAGGGACTAGCTCCTACAATGAGCAGTTCTTC	CASSEGTSSYNEQFF
TRBD1	TRBV7-9	TRBJ2-7	TGTGCCAGCAGCTTTCGCGGCGCGTCCAGGGGGATGGACGAGCAGTACTTC	CASSFRGASRGMDEQYF
NA	TRBV14	TRBJ2-1	TGTGCCAGCAGCCAAGGGCAGGGGTATTGGAATGAGCAGTTCTTC	CASSQGQGYWNEQFF
TRBD2	TRBV7-6	TRBJ2-3	TGTGCCAGCAGCCACCTAAGAGCGGGGGCTAGCACAGATACGCAGTATTTT	CASSHLRAGASTDTQYF
NA	TRBV9	TRBJ2-1	TGTGCCAGCACCCTAGGGGGGGGTTCCTACAATGAGCAGTTCTTC	CASTLGGGSYNEQFF
NA	TRBV6-1	TRBJ2-1	TGTGCCAGCAGAGCGAATCCGGGTATCGCTGAGCAGTTCTTC	CASRANPGIAEQFF
NA	TRBV30	TRBJ2-3	TGTGCCTGGAACCTACTCGGCGGGTATACGCAGTATTTT	CAWNLLGGYTQYF
TRBD2	TRBV7-2	TRBJ2-1	TGTGCCAGCAGCTTAGGGACCCAGCGGGGGGGGACCTACAATGAGCAGTTCTTC	CASSLGTQRGGTYNEQFF
TRBD1	TRBV2	TRBJ2-3	TGTGCCAGTGCCCGGGACAGGAGCACAGATACGCAGTATTTT	CASARDRSTDTQYF
TRBD1	TRBV7-9	TRBJ1-1	TGTGCCAGCAGCTCCTGGACAGGGGGGAGAAAGAACACTGAAGCTTTCTTT	CASSSWTGGRKNTEAFF
NA	TRBV9	TRBJ2-7	TGTGCCAGCAGCGTAGGTAAGGGAGGTTCCTACGAGCAGTACTTC	CASSVGKGGSYEQYF
NA	TRBV4-3	TRBJ2-5	TGCGCCAGCAGCCAAGTGTGGGGAGGCCCTGGGGAGACCCAGTACTTC	CASSQVWGGPGETQYF
TRBD1	TRBV7-2	TRBJ1-4	TGTGCCAGCAGCGCTGAGACAGGGGACGAGGACTGGTTCGATGAAAAACTGTTTTTT	CASSAETGDEDWFDEKLFF
TRBD1	TRBV25-1	TRBJ2-7	TGTGCCAGCAGTCCCATGGGACAGCGCCGTTACGAGCAGTACTTC	CASSPMGQRRYEQYF
TRBD2	TRBV2	TRBJ2-3	TGTGCCAGCAGTGAAAGGGCTAGCGGAGGCACAGATACGCAGTATTTT	CASSERASGGTDTQYF
NA	TRBV7-9	TRBJ1-1	TGTGCCAGCAGCTTACCGCAAAGCGGACTGAACACTGAAGCTTTCTTT	CASSLPQSGLNTEAFF
TRBD1	TRBV7-9	TRBJ2-7	TGTGCCAGCAGCTCCGGACAGGATAGCTCCTACGAGCAGTACTTC	CASSSGQDSSYEQYF
TRBD2	TRBV4-1	TRBJ2-3	TGCGCCAGCAGCCAAAGAGCGGGGGAGCTTGGTACGCAGTATTTT	CASSQRAGELGTQYF
TRBD2	TRBV7-2	TRBJ2-3	TGTGCCAGCAGCTTGTACGGCGGGGGGGTAGATACGCAGTATTTT	CASSLYGGGVDTQYF
TRBD2	TRBV9	TRBJ2-1	TGTGCCAGCAGCGTAGGCACTAGCGGGGGGTGGGGATACAATGAGCAGTTCTTC	CASSVGTSGGWGYNEQFF
NA	TRBV27	TRBJ1-2	TGTGCCAGCAGTTTACACCCAGGGGTCGGCTACACCTTC	CASSLHPGVGYTF
TRBD1	TRBV15	TRBJ1-2	TGTGCCACCAGCAGAGGCCAGGGGGACTACACCTTC	CATSRGQGDYTF
NA	TRBV6-5	TRBJ1-2	TGTGCCAGCAAAACCGACAGAAACTATGGCTACACCTTC	CASKTDRNYGYTF
NA	TRBV4-2	TRBJ2-2	TGTGCCAGCAGCCAAGATCTCGCGAACACCGGGGAGCTGTTTTTT	CASSQDLANTGELFF
NA	TRBV19	TRBJ2-2	TGTGCCAGTGCCTCAGGGGCCACCGGGGAGCTGTTTTTT	CASASGATGELFF
NA	TRBV9	TRBJ1-1	TGTGCCAGCAGCGTAGATCACCGCATCCTGGGCGCTGAAGCTTTCTTT	CASSVDHRILGAEAFF
NA	TRBV6-5	TRBJ2-6	TGTGCCAGCACCTCAGGGTCCGGGGCCAACGTCCTGACTTTC	CASTSGSGANVLTF
TRBD1	TRBV4-1	TRBJ2-5	TGCGCCAGCAGCCTTTTACAGGGGGCGTGGGAGACCCAGTACTTC	CASSLLQGAWETQYF